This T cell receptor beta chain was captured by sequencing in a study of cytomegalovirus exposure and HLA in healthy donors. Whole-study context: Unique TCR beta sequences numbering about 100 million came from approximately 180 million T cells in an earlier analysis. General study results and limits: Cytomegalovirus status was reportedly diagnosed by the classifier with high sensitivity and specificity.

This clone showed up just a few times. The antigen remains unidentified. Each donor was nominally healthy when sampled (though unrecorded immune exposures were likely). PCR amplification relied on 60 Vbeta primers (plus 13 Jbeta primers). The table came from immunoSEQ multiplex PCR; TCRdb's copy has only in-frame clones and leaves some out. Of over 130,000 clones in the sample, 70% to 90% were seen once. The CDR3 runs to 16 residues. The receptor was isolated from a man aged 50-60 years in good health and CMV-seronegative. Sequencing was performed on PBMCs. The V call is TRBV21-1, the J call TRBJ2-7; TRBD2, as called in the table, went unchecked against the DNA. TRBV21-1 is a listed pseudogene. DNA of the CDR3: TGTGCCAGCAGCAAAGTTGGGCAGCGGGAGGACCGCGAGCAGTACTTC. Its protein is CASSKVGQREDREQYF.